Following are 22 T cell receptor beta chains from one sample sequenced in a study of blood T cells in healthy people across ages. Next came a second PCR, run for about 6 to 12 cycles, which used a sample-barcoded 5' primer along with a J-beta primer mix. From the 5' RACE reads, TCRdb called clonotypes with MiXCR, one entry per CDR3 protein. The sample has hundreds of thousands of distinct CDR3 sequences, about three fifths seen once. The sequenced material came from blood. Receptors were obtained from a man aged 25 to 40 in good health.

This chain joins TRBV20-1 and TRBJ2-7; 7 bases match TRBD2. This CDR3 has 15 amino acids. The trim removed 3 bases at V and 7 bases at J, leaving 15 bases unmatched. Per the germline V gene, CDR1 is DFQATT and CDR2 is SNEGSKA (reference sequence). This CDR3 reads CSARVQSGGNYEQYF. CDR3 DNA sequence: TGCAGTGCTAGGGTTCAATCGGGAGGAAACTATGAGCAGTACTTC.

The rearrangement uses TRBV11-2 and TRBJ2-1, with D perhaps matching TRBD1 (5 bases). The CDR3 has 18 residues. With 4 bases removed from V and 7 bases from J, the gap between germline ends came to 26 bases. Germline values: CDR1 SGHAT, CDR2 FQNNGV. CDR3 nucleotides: TGTGCCAGCAGCTCACCCCTGGGCCAGGGTGCACTTAGGAATGAGCAGTTCTTC. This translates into CASSSPLGQGALRNEQFF.

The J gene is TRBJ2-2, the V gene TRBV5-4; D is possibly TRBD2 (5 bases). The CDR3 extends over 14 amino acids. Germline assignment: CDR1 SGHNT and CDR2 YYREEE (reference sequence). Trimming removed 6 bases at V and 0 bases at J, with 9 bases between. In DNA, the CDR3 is TGTGCCAGCAACGGAGGTCCGAACACCGGGGAGCTGTTTTTT. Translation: CASNGGPNTGELFF.

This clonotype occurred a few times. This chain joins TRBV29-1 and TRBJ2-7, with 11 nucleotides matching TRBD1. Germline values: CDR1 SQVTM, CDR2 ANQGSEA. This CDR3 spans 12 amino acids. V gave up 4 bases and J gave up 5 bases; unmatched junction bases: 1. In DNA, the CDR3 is TGCAGCGTTGGGACAGGGGGCGACGAGCAGTACTTC. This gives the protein CSVGTGGDEQYF.

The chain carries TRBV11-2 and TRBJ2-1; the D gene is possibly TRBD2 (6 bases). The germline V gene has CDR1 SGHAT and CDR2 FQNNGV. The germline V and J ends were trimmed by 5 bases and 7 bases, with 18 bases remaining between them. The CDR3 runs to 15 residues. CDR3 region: CASSPLGSGPNEQFF. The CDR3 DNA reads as TGTGCCAGCAGCCCCCTAGGTAGCGGACCAAATGAGCAGTTCTTC.

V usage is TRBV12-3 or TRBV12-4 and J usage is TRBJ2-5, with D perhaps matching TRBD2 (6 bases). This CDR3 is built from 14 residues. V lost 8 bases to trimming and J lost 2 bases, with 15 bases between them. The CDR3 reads CASGEAGFQETQYF. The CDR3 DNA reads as TGTGCCAGCGGGGAGGCAGGCTTTCAAGAGACCCAGTACTTC.

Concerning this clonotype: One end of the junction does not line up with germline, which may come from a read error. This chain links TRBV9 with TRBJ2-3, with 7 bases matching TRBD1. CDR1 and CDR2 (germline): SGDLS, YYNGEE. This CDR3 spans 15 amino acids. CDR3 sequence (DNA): TGCACCAGCAGCGTAGGGGGCGGTTTGACAGATACGCAGTATTTT. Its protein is CTSSVGGGLTDTQYF.

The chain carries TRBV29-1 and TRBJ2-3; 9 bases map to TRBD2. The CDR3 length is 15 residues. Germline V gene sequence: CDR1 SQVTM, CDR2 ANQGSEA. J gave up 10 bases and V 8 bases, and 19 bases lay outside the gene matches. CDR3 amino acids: CSLTAGSGRGLAQYF. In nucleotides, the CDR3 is TGCAGCCTGACGGCCGGTAGCGGGAGAGGTCTGGCGCAGTATTTT.

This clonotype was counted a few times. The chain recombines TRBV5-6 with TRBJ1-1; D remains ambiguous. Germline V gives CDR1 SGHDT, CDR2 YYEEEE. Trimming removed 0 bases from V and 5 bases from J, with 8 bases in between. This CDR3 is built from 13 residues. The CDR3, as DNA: TGTGCCAGCAGCTTGGCCGGGAAGACTGAAGCTTTCTTT. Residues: CASSLAGKTEAFF.

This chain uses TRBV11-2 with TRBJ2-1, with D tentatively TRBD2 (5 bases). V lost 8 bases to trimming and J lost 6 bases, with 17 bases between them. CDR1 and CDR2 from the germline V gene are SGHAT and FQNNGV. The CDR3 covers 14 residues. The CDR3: CASGSDLGGNEQFF. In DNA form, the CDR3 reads TGTGCCAGCGGGAGCGACTTAGGAGGCAATGAGCAGTTCTTC.

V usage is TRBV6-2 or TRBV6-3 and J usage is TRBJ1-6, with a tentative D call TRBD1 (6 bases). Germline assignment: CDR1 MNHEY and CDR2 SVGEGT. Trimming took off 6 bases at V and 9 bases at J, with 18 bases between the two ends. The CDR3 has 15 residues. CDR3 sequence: CASSPTGRGISPLHF. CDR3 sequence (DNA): TGTGCCAGCAGCCCGACAGGACGAGGAATTTCACCCCTCCACTTT.

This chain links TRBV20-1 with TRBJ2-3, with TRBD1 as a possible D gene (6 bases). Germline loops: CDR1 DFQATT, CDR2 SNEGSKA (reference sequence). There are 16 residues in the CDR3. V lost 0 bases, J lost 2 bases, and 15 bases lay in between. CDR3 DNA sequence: TGCAGTGCTAGAGACCTCCCAGGGGACAACACAGATACGCAGTATTTT. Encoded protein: CSARDLPGDNTDTQYF.

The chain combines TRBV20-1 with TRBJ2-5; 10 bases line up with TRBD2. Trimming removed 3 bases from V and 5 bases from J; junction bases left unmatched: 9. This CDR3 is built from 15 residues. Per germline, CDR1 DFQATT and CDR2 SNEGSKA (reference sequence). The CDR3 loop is CSASPGLAWWETQYF. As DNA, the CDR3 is TGCAGTGCTAGTCCGGGACTAGCGTGGTGGGAGACCCAGTACTTC.

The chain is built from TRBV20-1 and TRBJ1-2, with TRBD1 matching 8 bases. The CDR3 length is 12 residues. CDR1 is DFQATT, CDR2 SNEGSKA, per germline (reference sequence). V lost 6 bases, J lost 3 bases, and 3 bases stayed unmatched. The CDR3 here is CSAAQGDYGYTF. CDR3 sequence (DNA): TGCAGTGCGGCACAGGGGGACTATGGCTACACCTTC.

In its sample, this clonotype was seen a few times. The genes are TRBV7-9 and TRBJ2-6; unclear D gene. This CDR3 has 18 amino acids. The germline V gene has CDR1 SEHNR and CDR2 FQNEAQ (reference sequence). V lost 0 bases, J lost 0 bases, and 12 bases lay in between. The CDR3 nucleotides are TGTGCCAGCAGCTTAGCGCCTTTCCTTGGCTCTGGGGCCAACGTCCTGACTTTC. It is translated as CASSLAPFLGSGANVLTF.

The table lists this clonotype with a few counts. The CDR3 nucleotides read TGTGCCAGCAGCAGGACTTCCGGGACAGAAGAGACCCAGTACTTC. Translated, it gives CASSRTSGTEETQYF. The rearrangement joins TRBV7-6 to TRBJ2-5; the match to TRBD1 covers 7 bases. V shed 5 bases, J shed 3 bases, and the junction held 9 bases outside the gene matches. This CDR3 comprises 15 residues. Looked up from germline, CDR1 is SGHVS and CDR2 is FNYEAQ.

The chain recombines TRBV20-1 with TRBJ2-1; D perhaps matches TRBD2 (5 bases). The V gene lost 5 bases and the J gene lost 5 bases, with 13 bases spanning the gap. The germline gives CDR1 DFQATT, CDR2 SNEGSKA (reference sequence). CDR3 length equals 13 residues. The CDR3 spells CSAPGRVNNEQFF. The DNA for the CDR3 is TGCAGTGCTCCCGGGCGGGTGAACAATGAGCAGTTCTTC.

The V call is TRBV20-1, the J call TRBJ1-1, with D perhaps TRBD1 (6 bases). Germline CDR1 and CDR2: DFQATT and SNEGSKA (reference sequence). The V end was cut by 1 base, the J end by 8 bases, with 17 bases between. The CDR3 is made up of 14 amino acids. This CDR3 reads CSARVGGGDGEAFF. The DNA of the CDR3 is TGCAGTGCTAGAGTAGGTGGGGGCGATGGGGAAGCTTTCTTT.

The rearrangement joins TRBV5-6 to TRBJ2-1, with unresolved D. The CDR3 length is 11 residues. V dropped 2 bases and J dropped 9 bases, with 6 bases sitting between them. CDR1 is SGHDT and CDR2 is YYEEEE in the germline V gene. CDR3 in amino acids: CASSFSFEQFF. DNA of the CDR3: TGTGCCAGCAGCTTTAGCTTTGAGCAGTTCTTC.

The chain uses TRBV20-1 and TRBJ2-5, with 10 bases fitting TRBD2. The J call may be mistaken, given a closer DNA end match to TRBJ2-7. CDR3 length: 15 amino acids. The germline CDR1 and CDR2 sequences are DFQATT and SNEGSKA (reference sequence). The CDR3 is CSARSPTSGYYEQYF. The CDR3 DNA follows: TGCAGTGCTCGAAGTCCGACTAGCGGGTATTACGAGCAGTACTTC.

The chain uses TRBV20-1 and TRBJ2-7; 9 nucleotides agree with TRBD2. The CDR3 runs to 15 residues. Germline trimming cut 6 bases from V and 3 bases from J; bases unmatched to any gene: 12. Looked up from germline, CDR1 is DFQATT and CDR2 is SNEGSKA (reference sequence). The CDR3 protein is CSARELRTSVYEQYF. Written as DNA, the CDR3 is TGCAGTGCCAGGGAACTTCGGACTAGCGTCTACGAGCAGTACTTC.

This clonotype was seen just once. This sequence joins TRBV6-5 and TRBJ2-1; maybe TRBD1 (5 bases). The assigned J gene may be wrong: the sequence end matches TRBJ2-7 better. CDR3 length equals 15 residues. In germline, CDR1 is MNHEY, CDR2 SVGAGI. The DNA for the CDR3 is TGTGCCAGCAGTTACTCGGGGCAGAGGAGTAATGAGCAGTACTTC. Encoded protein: CASSYSGQRSNEQYF.